The 5 T cell receptor beta chains in this list originate from one sample, sequenced in a study of tumor-infiltrating lymphocytes in primary liver carcinoma. Starting material of 500 ng total RNA yielded TCR beta cDNA via a constant-region primer. Libraries covering TCR beta were generated through three nested multiplex PCR rounds (using a slightly modified ARM-PCR). TRBV1-TRBV30 forward and Cbeta reverse primers drove the first two roughly 10-cycle rounds. TCRdb re-derived calls from the multiplex PCR reads in MiXCR, one entry per CDR3 protein. The data contain just over 300,000 distinct CDR3 sequences, almost 60% of them seen just once; the ten biggest clones take up approximately 15%. Extraction also yielded germline DNA, while blood RNA was obtained from unsorted whole blood. The specimen sequenced was peripheral blood. Receptors originate from a young woman with primary liver carcinoma and hepatitis B virus infection.

Of note for this clonotype: A much larger clone differs from this one at a single base, so this may be a read error. The chain uses TRBV6-5 and TRBJ1-1, with D possibly being TRBD1 (6 bases). The CDR3 is 14 residues long. Germline lookup yields CDR1 MNHEY and CDR2 SVGAGI. CDR3 DNA sequence: TGTGCCAGCAGTCAAAGACAGGACCGCACTGAAGGTTTCTTT. Encoded protein: CASSQRQDRTEGFF.

A remark on this clonotype: A much larger clone differs from this one at a single base, so this may be a read error. The rearrangement joins TRBV10-3 to TRBJ2-7; D is perhaps TRBD1 (6 bases). V was trimmed by 3 bases and J by 5 bases, leaving 14 bases between them. CDR1 is ENHRY, CDR2 SYGVKD, per germline. The CDR3 has 14 residues. The CDR3, as DNA: TGTGCCATCAGTGAAGGAACAGGGTTAAACGAGCAGTACTTC. This codes for CAISEGTGLNEQYF.

This clonotype was counted many times. The V and J genes are TRBV12-3 or TRBV12-4 and TRBJ2-5; 7 positions match TRBD1. J was trimmed by 5 bases and V by 5 bases; bases with no gene match: 8. CDR3 size: 14 residues. In DNA form, the CDR3 reads TGTGCCAGCAGTCGACAGGGAGATTTGGAGACCCAGTACTTC. Its protein product is CASSRQGDLETQYF.

The genes are TRBV7-9 and TRBJ1-5; 12 bases line up with TRBD1. V trimming: 4 bases; J trimming: 4 bases; junction bases outside the gene matches: 8. This CDR3 region has 17 residues. The V gene's germline CDR1 is SEHNR and CDR2 FQNEAQ (reference sequence). The CDR3 is CASSSSGTGGPNQPQHF. The CDR3 nucleotides read TGTGCCAGCAGCTCCTCCGGGACAGGGGGCCCAAATCAGCCCCAGCATTTT. The whole variable domain, filled in from reference TRBV7-9 and TRBJ1-5, reads DTGVSQNPRHKITKRGQNVTFRCDPISEHNRLYWYRQTLGQGPEFLTYFQNEAQLEKSRLLSDRFSAERPKGSFSTLEIQRTEQGDSAMYLCASSSSGTGGPNQPQHFGDGTRLSIL.

This clonotype was seen only once. One base away lies a much larger clone, so this may be a sequencing read error. The chain is built from TRBV25-1 and TRBJ2-7; the D is unclear. This CDR3 contains 10 residues. Germline V gene data show CDR1 as MGHDK and CDR2 as SYGVNS. V lost 3 bases, J lost 6 bases, and 3 bases lay in between. The CDR3 bases are TGTGCCAGCAGTGACTGCGAGCAGTACTTC. It yields the protein CASSDCEQYF.